This T cell receptor (beta chain) came from a study of blood T cell repertoires in COVID-19. Looking at the study overall: The United States, Italy and Spain supplied acute and convalescent COVID-19 samples.

The data were produced by immunoSEQ multiplex PCR, yet TCRdb's version contains in-frame clones alone and is incomplete. Among approximately 300,000 clones listed, roughly 90% were seen once. Categorization into cohorts depended on clinical history that participants reported. A COVID-19 case had been met by exposed participants during the 2 weeks before study entry. The specimen was PBMCs or T cells enriched from blood (not recorded which). The sequence was collected from a woman aged 25-40 years who had been exposed to COVID-19.

CDR3 coding DNA: TGTGCCAGCAGCCAAGACAGGGTGTCCGCAGATACGCAGTATTTT. This translates into CASSQDRVSADTQYF. The chain employs TRBV14 and TRBJ2-3; perhaps TRBD1 as D (5 bases). This CDR3 region has 15 residues. Germline V CDR1 and CDR2: SGHDN, FVKESK. Trimming stripped 0 bases from V and 4 bases from J, with 11 bases between.